This T cell receptor (beta chain) was found in a study of T cell responses to AZD1222 COVID-19 vaccine. At the level of the study: Samples with a second dose at about 4 or about 12 weeks were pooled together.

The count of this clone is one. Antigen unknown. Profiling relied on immunoSEQ multiplex PCR, and the TCRdb table lists in-frame clones only, not all of them. The top ten clones hold 7.7% of a sample with about 180,000 clones, approximately 86% of them seen once. Notes on the study in general: At study baseline, merely six AZD1222 recipients were seropositive. Reportedly, nearly half of unique spike TCRs recognized epitopes outside B.1.351/B.1.1.7 mutations.

The TCR sequence derives from an adult in good health. This specimen consisted of peripheral blood, obtained on day 0 of AZD1222 vaccination.

The CDR3 DNA sequence: TGTGCCAGTAGTGATTTAGCGGGAGTTATCGGCGGGGAGCTGTTTTTT. This codes for CASSDLAGVIGGELFF. V and J are TRBV19 and TRBJ2-2; 9 nucleotides align to TRBD2. The CDR3 sequence is 16 residues long. Trimming cost V 5 bases and J 7 bases; bases outside gene matches: 11. Germline CDR1 LNHDA, CDR2 SQIVND (reference sequence).